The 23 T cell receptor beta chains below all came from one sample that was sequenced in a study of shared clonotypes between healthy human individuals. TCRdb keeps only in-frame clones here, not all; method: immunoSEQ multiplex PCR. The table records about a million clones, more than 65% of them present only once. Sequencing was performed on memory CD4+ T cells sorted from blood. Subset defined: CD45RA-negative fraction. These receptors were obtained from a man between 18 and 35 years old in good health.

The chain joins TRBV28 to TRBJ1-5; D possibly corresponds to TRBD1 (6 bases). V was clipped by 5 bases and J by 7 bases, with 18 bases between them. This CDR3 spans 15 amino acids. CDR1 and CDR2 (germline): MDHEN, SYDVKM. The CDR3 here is CASSPTQQGWQPQHF. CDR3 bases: TGTGCCAGCAGTCCGACCCAACAGGGTTGGCAGCCCCAGCATTTT.

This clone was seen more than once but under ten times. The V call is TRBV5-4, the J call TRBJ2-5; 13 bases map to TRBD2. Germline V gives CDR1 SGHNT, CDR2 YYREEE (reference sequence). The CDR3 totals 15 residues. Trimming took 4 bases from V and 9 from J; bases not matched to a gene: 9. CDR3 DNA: TGTGCCAGCAGCGACCCGGGACTAGCGGGGTTACCCCAGTACTTC. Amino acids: CASSDPGLAGLPQYF.

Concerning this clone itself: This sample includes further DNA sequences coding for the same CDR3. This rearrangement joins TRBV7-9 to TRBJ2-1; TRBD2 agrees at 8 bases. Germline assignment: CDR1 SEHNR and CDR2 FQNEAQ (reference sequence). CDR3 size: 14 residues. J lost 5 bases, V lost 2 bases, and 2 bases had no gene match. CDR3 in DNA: TGTGCCAGCAGCTTATCGGGAGGGCACAATGAGCAGTTCTTC. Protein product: CASSLSGGHNEQFF.

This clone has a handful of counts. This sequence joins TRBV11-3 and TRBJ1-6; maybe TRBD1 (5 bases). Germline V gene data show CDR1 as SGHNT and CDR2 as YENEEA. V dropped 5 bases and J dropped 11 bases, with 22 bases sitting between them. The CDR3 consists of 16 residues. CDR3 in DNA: TGTGCCAGCAGCCAAGGGTGGCAGGGCAGTCGTCCACCCCTCCACTTT. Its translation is CASSQGWQGSRPPLHF.

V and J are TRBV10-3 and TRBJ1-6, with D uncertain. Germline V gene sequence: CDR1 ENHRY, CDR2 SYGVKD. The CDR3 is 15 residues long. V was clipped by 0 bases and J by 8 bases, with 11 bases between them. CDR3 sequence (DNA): TGTGCCATCAGTGAGTCGAGGGCAGGTCATTCACCCCTCCACTTT. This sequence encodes CAISESRAGHSPLHF.

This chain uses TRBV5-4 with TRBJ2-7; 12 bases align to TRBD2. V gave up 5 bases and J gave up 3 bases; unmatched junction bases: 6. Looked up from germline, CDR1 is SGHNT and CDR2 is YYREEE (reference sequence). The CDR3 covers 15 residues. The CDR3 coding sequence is TGTGCCAGCAGTATCTGGACTAGCGGGAACTACGAGCAGTACTTC. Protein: CASSIWTSGNYEQYF.

The DNA for the CDR3 is TGTGCCACCAGCAGAGAATCCAGGGCGATAAATGAGCAGTTCTTC. It codes for CATSRESRAINEQFF. J is TRBJ2-1 and V is TRBV15; D perhaps matches TRBD1 (5 bases). The V and J ends lost 0 bases and 7 bases respectively, with 13 bases between them. Germline V lookup: CDR1 LNHNV, CDR2 YYDKDF (reference sequence). The length of the CDR3 is 15 residues.

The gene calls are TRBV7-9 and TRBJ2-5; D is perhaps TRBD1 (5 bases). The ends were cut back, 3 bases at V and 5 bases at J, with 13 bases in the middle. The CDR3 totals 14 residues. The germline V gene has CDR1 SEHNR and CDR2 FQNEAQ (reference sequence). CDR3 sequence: CASSLGQGAETQYF. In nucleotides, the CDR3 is TGTGCCAGCAGCTTGGGGCAGGGCGCGGAGACCCAGTACTTC. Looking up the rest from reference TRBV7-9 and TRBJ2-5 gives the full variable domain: DTGVSQNPRHKITKRGQNVTFRCDPISEHNRLYWYRQTLGQGPEFLTYFQNEAQLEKSRLLSDRFSAERPKGSFSTLEIQRTEQGDSAMYLCASSLGQGAETQYFGPGTRLLVL.

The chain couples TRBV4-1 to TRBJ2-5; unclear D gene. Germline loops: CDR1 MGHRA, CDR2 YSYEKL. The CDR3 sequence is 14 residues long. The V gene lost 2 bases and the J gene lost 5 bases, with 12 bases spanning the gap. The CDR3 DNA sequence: TGCGCCAGCAGCCAAAGGCCGTTGGGGGAGACCCAGTACTTC. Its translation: CASSQRPLGETQYF.

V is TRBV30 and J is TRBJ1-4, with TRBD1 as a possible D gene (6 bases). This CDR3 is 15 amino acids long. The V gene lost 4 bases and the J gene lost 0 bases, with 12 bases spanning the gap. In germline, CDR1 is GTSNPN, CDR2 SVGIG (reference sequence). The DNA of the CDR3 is TGTGCCTGGACTGGGACAAGTGCAACTAATGAAAAACTGTTTTTT. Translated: CAWTGTSATNEKLFF.

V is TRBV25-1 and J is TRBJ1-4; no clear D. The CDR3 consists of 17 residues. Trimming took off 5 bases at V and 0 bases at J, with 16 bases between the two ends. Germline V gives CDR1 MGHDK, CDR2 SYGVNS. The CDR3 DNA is TGTGCCAGCAGTTCCTTTCCCCCAGCTGCAACTAATGAAAAACTGTTTTTT. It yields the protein CASSSFPPAATNEKLFF.

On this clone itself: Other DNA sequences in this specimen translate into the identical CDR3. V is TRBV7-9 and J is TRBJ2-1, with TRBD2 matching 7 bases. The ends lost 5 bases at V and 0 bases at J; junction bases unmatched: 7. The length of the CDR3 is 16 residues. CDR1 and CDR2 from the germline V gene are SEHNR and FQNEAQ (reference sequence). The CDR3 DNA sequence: TGTGCCAGCAGCCCGCGGGGCGGGGGCTCCTACAATGAGCAGTTCTTC. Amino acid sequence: CASSPRGGGSYNEQFF.

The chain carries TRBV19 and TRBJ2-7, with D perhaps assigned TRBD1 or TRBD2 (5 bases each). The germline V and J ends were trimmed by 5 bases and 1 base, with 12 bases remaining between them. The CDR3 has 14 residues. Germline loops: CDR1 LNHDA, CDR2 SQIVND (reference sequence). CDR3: CASSGGRASYEQYF. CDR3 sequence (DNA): TGTGCCAGTAGTGGAGGCAGGGCATCCTACGAGCAGTACTTC.

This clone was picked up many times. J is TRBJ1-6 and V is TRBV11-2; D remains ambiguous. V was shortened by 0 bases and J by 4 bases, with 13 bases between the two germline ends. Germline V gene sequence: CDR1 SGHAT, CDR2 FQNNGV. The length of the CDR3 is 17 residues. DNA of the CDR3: TGTGCCAGCAGCTTAGATGATGTAGGCGGTTATAATTCACCCCTCCACTTT. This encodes CASSLDDVGGYNSPLHF.

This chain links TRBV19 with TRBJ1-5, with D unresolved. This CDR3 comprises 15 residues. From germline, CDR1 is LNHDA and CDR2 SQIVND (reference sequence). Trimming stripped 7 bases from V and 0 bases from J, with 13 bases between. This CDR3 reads CASIKQGNSNQPQHF. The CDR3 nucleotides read TGTGCCAGTATCAAACAAGGGAATAGCAATCAGCCCCAGCATTTT.

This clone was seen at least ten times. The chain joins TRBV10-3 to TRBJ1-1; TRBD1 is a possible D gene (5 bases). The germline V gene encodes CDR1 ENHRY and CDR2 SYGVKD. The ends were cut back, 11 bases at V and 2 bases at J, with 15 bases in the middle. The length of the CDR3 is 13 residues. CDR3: CASRGSGNTEAFF. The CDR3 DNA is TGTGCCTCGCGGGGGTCGGGAAACACTGAAGCTTTCTTT.

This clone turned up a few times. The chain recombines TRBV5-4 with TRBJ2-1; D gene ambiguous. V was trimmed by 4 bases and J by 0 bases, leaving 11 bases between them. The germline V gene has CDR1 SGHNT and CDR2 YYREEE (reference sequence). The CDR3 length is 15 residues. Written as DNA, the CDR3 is TGTGCCAGCAGCGAACCGGGCCCCTCCTACAATGAGCAGTTCTTC. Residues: CASSEPGPSYNEQFF.

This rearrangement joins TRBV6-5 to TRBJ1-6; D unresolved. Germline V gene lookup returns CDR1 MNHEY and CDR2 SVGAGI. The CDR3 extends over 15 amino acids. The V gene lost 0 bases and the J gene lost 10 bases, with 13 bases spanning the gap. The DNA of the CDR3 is TGTGCCAGCAGTTACTCAGAGGGCTCCCGGTCACCCCTCCACTTT. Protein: CASSYSEGSRSPLHF.

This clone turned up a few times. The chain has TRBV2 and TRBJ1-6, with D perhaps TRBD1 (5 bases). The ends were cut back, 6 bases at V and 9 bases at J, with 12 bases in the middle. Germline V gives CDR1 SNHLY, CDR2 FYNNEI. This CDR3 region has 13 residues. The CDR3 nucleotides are TGTGCCAGCAGGGGACTGAAGGGTTCACCCCTCCACTTT. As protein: CASRGLKGSPLHF.

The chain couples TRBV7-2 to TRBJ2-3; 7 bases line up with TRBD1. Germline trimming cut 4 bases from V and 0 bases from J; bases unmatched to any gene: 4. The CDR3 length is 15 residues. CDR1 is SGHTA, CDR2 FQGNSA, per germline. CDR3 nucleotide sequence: TGTGCCAGCAGCTCCCGGGACAGAAGCACAGATACGCAGTATTTT. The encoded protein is CASSSRDRSTDTQYF. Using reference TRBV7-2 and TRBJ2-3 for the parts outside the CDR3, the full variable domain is GAGVSQSPSNKVTEKGKDVELRCDPISGHTALYWYRQSLGQGLEFLIYFQGNSAPDKSGLPSDRFSAERTGGSVSTLTIQRTQQEDSAVYLCASSSRDRSTDTQYFGPGTRLTVL.

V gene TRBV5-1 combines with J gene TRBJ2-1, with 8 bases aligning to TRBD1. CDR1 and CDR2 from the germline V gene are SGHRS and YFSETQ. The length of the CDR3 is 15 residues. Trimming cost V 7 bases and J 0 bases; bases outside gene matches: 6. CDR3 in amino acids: CASGPTGGSYNEQFF. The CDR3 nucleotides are TGCGCCAGCGGCCCTACAGGGGGCTCCTACAATGAGCAGTTCTTC.

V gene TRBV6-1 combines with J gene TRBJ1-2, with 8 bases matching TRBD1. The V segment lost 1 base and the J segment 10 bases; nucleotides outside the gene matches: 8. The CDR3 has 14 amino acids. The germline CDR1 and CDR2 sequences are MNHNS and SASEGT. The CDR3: CASSEVTGALFYTF. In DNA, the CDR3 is TGTGCCAGCAGTGAAGTGACAGGGGCCCTTTTCTACACCTTC.

The CDR3 region is CASSLVSGGGFYEQYF. CDR3 nucleotides: TGTGCCAGCAGCTTAGTAAGTGGCGGAGGTTTCTACGAGCAGTACTTC. V gene TRBV7-2 combines with J gene TRBJ2-7; tentatively, D is TRBD2 (5 bases). The germline CDR1 and CDR2 sequences are SGHTA and FQGNSA. The CDR3 has 16 amino acids. Trimming took 1 base from V and 3 from J, leaving 16 bases between them.